Listed below are T cell receptor beta chains from one sample, sequenced in a study of T cell responses to AZD1222 COVID-19 vaccine. Produced via immunoSEQ multiplex PCR; TCRdb's table is partial and in-frame only. Among approximately 160,000 clones listed, less than 95% were seen once. This material consisted of peripheral blood, taken on day 0 of AZD1222 vaccination. Receptor source: an adult in good health. Each CDR3 is given with its conserved first and last residue. A D gene is named only where the DNA matches it firmly. Size is stated for part of the rows, as once, few or many counts, or as a class when the clone is expanded.

j_call cdr3_length v_call clone_size d_call cdr3_nt cdr3_aa
TRBJ1-2 13 TRBV3-1/TRBV3-2 NA TRBD1 TGTGCCAGCAGTCTGACAGGGGGGTATGGCTACACCTTC CASSLTGGYGYTF
TRBJ1-2 14 TRBV15 once NA TGTGCCACCAGCAGAGTCCTGGGGGGTGCTGGCTACACCTTC CATSRVLGGAGYTF
TRBJ2-3 18 TRBV9 NA TRBD2 TGTGCCAGCAGCGTAGGATCGCGGGGGGGTACTAGCACAGATACGCAGTATTTT CASSVGSRGGTSTDTQYF
TRBJ2-3 16 TRBV3-1/TRBV3-2 NA TRBD2 TGTGCCAGCAGCCAGGGGCGGGGGGGCGGCACAGATACGCAGTATTTT CASSQGRGGGTDTQYF
TRBJ1-5 15 TRBV7-2 NA TRBD1 TGTGCCAGCAGCTTCACTCGGGACAGGGATCAGCCCCAGCATTTT CASSFTRDRDQPQHF
TRBJ1-2 15 TRBV19 once TRBD1 TGTGCCAGTTCCGGGACAGGGGGGTTTAACTATGGCTACACCTTC CASSGTGGFNYGYTF
TRBJ2-5 14 TRBV5-8 NA NA TGTGCCAGCAGCTTGGGGCAGGGGCAAGAGACCCAGTACTTC CASSLGQGQETQYF
TRBJ1-2 16 TRBV5-6 NA TRBD1 TGTGCCAGCAGCCAGGGGGCCCCGACAGGGGTGCAAGGCTACACCTTC CASSQGAPTGVQGYTF
TRBJ2-5 19 TRBV30 NA NA TGTGCCTGGAGTGTCCTGAAGCGGGGCGGGACAGGCGGTCAAGAGACCCAGTACTTC CAWSVLKRGGTGGQETQYF
TRBJ2-3 15 TRBV27 NA NA TGTGCCAGCAGTCCCGACCAAGGGGGGACAGATACGCAGTATTTT CASSPDQGGTDTQYF
TRBJ2-7 14 TRBV5-1 NA NA TGCGCCAGCAGCGGGGCCGAGGGCTCCTACGAGCAGTACTTC CASSGAEGSYEQYF
TRBJ2-2 16 TRBV27 few NA TGTGCCAGCAGTTTAATTTCGGGGATAGGCACCGGGGAGCTGTTTTTT CASSLISGIGTGELFF
TRBJ1-5 15 TRBV6-5 NA NA TGTGCCAGCAGTTCGGTCGCCGGGGGCAATCAGCCCCAGCATTTT CASSSVAGGNQPQHF
TRBJ2-2 13 TRBV5-6 NA NA TGTGCCAGCAGCTTCGGGGCTCCAAGGGAGCTGTTTTTT CASSFGAPRELFF
TRBJ2-7 16 TRBV7-6 NA TRBD2 TGTGCCAGCAGCCCCCCCCTAGCGGGGGGGTCCTACGAGCAGTACTTC CASSPPLAGGSYEQYF
TRBJ1-5 19 TRBV19 NA NA TGTGCCAGTACCCGGGAGGGCAGGGGAGGAGGTGGAAGCAATCAGCCCCAGCATTTT CASTREGRGGGGSNQPQHF
TRBJ2-6 17 TRBV19 NA TRBD1 TGTGCCAGTAGTTGGGACAGCTTTGACTCTGGGGCCAACGTCCTGACTTTC CASSWDSFDSGANVLTF
TRBJ1-5 16 TRBV2 NA NA TGTGCCAGCAGTGAGGTTCGGCGTACTAGCAATCAGCCCCAGCATTTT CASSEVRRTSNQPQHF
TRBJ2-3 16 TRBV7-2 NA TRBD2 TGTGCCAGCAGCCTGACAGCGGGGGGAGTCACAGATACGCAGTATTTT CASSLTAGGVTDTQYF
TRBJ2-4 15 TRBV11-1 NA TRBD1 TGTGCCAGCAGCCTCGGGAAAACAGGGGCTAACATTCAGTACTTC CASSLGKTGANIQYF
TRBJ2-7 15 TRBV6-5 NA TRBD2 TGTGCCAGCAGTTCCATAGCGGGGGGGCGGTTCGAGCAGTACTTC CASSSIAGGRFEQYF
TRBJ1-2 14 TRBV6-2/TRBV6-3 NA NA TGTGCCAGCAGTTCGTCCGGGCCAAACTATGGCTACACCTTC CASSSSGPNYGYTF
TRBJ2-3 15 TRBV7-6 NA NA TGTGCCAGCAGCTTAGGCGTTGCGGGGACAGATACGCAGTATTTT CASSLGVAGTDTQYF
TRBJ2-1 16 TRBV15 NA NA TGTGCCACCAGCGGGGATTTTAGCGGCCCCTACAATGAGCAGTTCTTC CATSGDFSGPYNEQFF
TRBJ1-2 15 TRBV5-1 once TRBD1 TGCGCCAGCACCATATCGGACAGGGGGAACTATGGCTACACCTTC CASTISDRGNYGYTF
TRBJ2-1 15 TRBV7-2 NA TRBD2 TGTGCCAGCAGCCAACTAGCGAACTCCTACAATGAGCAGTTCTTC CASSQLANSYNEQFF
TRBJ2-2 13 TRBV12-3/TRBV12-4 NA TRBD1 TGTGCCAGCAGAACACAGGGGTTCGGGGAGCTGTTTTTT CASRTQGFGELFF
TRBJ2-1 15 TRBV5-5 NA NA TGTGCCAGCAGCTTGTCGATGAGCTCCTACAATGAGCAGTTCTTC CASSLSMSSYNEQFF
TRBJ2-5 16 TRBV27 NA TRBD2 TGTGCCAGCAGTTCCCCTGGCGGGGGGGCCAGGGAGACCCAGTACTTC CASSSPGGGARETQYF
TRBJ1-1 11 TRBV30 NA NA TGTGCCTCGGCCCCTCGGACTGAAGCTTTCTTT CASAPRTEAFF
TRBJ2-7 14 TRBV14 NA NA TGTGCCAGCAGCCAAGTTCCAGGGGAGGACGAGCAGTACTTC CASSQVPGEDEQYF
TRBJ2-5 12 TRBV7-2 NA NA TGTGCCAGCAGACCCTCAGGGTCGAGCCAGTACTTC CASRPSGSSQYF